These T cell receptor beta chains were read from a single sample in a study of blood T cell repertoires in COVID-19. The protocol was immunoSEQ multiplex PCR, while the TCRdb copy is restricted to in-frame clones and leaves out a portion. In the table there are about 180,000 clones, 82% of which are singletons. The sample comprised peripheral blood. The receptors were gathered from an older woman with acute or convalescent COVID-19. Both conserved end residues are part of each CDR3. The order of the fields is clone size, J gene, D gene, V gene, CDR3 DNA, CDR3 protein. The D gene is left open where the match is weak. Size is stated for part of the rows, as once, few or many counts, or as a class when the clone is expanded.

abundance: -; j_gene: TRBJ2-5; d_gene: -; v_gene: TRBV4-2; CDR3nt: TGTGCCAGCAGCCCGTCGCTGGGGCGGCAAGAGACCCAGTACTTC; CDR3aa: CASSPSLGRQETQYF
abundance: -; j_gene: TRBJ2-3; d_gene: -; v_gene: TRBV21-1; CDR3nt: TGTGCCAGCAGCAAACCAGGCGGAGGGGGCCCGGATACGCAGTATTTT; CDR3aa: CASSKPGGGGPDTQYF
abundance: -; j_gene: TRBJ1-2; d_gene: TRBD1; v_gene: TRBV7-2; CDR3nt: TGTGCCAGCAGCTTAGGCGGGACAGGCAGGGACTATGGCTACACCTTC; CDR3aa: CASSLGGTGRDYGYTF
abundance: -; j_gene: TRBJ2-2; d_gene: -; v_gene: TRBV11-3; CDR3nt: TGTGCCAGCAGCTTCAGTGCGAACACCGGGGAGCTGTTTTTT; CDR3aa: CASSFSANTGELFF
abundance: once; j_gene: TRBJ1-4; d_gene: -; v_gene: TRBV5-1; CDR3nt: TGCGCCAGCAGCTTTTGGTCCTCAGGCCGGGGAGATAATGAAAAACTGTTTTTT; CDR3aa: CASSFWSSGRGDNEKLFF
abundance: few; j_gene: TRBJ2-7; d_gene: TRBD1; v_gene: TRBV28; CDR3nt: TGTGCCAGGCCCCTCAGGGGGCATATCCTATTTTCCTACGAGCAGTACTTC; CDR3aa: CARPLRGHILFSYEQYF
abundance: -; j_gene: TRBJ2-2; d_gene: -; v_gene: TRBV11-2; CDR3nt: TGTGCCAGCAGCAAAGCCTACACCGGGGAGCTGTTTTTT; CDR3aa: CASSKAYTGELFF
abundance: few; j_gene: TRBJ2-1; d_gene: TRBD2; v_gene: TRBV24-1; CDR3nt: TGTGCCACCAGTGATTTGGGCGCGGGAGGTATCCACAATGAGCAGTTCTTC; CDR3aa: CATSDLGAGGIHNEQFF
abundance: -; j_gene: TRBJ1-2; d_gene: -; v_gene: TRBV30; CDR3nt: TGTGCCTGGAGTGACACAACTAAGGGGGGCTACACCTTC; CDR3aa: CAWSDTTKGGYTF
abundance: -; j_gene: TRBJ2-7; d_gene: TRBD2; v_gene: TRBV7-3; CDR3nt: TGTGCCAGCAGCCTCTCGGGGGGGAAACCCTACGAGCAGTACTTC; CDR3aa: CASSLSGGKPYEQYF
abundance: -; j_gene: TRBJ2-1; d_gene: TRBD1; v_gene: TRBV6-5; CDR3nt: TGTGCCAGCAGTTACGGCAGGGGGCCCCAATATGAGCAGTTCTTC; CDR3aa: CASSYGRGPQYEQFF
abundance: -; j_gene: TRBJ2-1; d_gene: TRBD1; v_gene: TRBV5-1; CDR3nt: TGCGCCAGCAGCTTGCTAGGACAGGGAATCAATGAGCAGTTCTTC; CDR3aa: CASSLLGQGINEQFF
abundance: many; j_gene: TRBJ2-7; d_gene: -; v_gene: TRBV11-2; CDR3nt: TGTGCCAGCAGCTTAGTCGGGAACGAGCAGTACTTC; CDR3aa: CASSLVGNEQYF
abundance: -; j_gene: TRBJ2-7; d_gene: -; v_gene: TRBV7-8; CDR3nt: TGTGCCAGCAGCCTGCAGTTTTACGAGCAGTACTTC; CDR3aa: CASSLQFYEQYF
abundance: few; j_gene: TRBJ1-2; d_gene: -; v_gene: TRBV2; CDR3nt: TGTGCCAGCACGACCGGGGAGGCTAGTGGGTACACCTTC; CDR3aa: CASTTGEASGYTF
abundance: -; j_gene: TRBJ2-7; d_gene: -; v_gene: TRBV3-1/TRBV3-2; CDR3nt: TGTGCCAGCAGCCACCTAAAAGAGCAGTACTTC; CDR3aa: CASSHLKEQYF
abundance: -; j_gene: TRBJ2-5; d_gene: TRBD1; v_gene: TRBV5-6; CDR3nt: TGTGCCAGCAGCGATGCCGGACAGGGGATTGGAGAGACCCAGTACTTC; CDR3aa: CASSDAGQGIGETQYF
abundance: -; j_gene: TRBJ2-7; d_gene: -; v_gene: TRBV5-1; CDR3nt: TGCGCCAGCAGCTTGGTCCAGGGGAACTACGAGCAGTACTTC; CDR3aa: CASSLVQGNYEQYF
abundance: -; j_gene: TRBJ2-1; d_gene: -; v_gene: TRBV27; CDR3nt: TGTGCCAGCAGTTTATACGCAAGGGGGACCGGCTACAATGAGCAGTTCTTC; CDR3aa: CASSLYARGTGYNEQFF
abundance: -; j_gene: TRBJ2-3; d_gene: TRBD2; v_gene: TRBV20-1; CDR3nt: TGCAGTGCTAGTGACCGATTCACTAGCGCCCACACAGATACGCAGTATTTT; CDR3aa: CSASDRFTSAHTDTQYF
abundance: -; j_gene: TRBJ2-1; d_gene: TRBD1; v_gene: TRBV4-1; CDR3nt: TGCGCCAGCAGCCAATGGCAACAGGGGAGTGTGGTCAATGAGCAGTTCTTC; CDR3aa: CASSQWQQGSVVNEQFF
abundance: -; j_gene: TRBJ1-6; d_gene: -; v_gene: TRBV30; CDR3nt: TGTGCCTGGAGCCTCGTCATTGTAGGGGCACCCCTCCACTTT; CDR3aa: CAWSLVIVGAPLHF
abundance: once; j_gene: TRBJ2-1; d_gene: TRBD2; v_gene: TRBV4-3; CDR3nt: TGCGCCAGCAGCCAAGCGGCACTAGCGGGGGGGCGAGATGAGCAGTTCTTC; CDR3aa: CASSQAALAGGRDEQFF
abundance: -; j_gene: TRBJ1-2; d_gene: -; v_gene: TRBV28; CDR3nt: TGTGCCGCCACGGGACACAGCTATGGCTACACCTTC; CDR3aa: CAATGHSYGYTF
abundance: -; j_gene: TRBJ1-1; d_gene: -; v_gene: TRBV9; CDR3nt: TGTGCCAGCTCTACGGGTTTGGACACTGAAGCTTTCTTT; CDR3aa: CASSTGLDTEAFF
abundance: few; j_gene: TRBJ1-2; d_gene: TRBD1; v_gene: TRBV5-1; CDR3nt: TGCGCCAGCAGCCCCCAAAACAGGGGCTATGGCTACACCTTC; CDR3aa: CASSPQNRGYGYTF
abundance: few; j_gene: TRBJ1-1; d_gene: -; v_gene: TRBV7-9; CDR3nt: TGTGCCAGCAGCCTACGTGGCACTGAAGCTTTCTTT; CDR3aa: CASSLRGTEAFF
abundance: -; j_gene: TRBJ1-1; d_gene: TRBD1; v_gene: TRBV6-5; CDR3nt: TGTGCCAGCAGTTATCTGGACAGGGTCACTGAAGCTTTCTTT; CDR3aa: CASSYLDRVTEAFF
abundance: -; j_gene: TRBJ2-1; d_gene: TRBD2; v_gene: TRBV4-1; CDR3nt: TGCGCCAGCAGCCCGTCTTGGGGGCGGGGGGGTGAGCAGTTCTTC; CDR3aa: CASSPSWGRGGEQFF